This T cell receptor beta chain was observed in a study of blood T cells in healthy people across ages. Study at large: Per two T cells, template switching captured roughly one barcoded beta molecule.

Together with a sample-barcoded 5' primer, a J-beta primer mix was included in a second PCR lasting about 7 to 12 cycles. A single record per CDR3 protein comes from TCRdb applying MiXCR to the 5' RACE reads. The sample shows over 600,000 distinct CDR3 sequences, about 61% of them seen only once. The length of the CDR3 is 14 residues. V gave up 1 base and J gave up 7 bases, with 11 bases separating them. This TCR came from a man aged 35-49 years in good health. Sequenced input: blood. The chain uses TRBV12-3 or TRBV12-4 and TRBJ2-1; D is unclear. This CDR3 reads CASSLGPVGNEQFF. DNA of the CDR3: TGTGCCAGCAGTTTAGGGCCGGTGGGTAATGAGCAGTTCTTC.